Below, 21 T cell receptor beta chains from the same sample are listed, as sequenced in a study of blood T cell repertoires in COVID-19. Profiling relied on immunoSEQ multiplex PCR, and the TCRdb table lists in-frame clones only, not all of them. Of 250,000 to 350,000 clones in the sample, about 89% were seen once. Sequenced material: peripheral blood. These receptors came from a woman in her forties or fifties who had recovered from COVID-19.

DNA of the CDR3: TGTGCCAGCGGCCCACAGGGGGACACCATATATTTT. Amino acid sequence: CASGPQGDTIYF. This chain uses TRBV3-1 (or the pseudogene TRBV3-2) with TRBJ1-3; 8 bases map to TRBD1. The CDR3 length is 12 residues. The V gene's germline CDR1 is LGHDT and CDR2 YNNKEL (reference sequence). The V and J ends lost 8 bases and 8 bases, in that order; junction bases with no gene match: 5.

The chain links TRBV7-8 to TRBJ1-1; TRBD1 matches 9 bases. Germline V lookup: CDR1 SGHVS, CDR2 FQNEAQ. This CDR3 comprises 14 residues. V lost 6 bases to trimming and J lost 1 base; unmatched junction nucleotides: 3. The CDR3 region has the DNA TGTGCCAGCAGTCAGACAGGGGGGAACACTGAAGCTTTCTTT. Protein: CASSQTGGNTEAFF.

The CDR3 reads CASSPRVAGPYEQYF. The CDR3 DNA sequence: TGTGCCAGCAGCCCCCGGGTAGCGGGACCCTACGAGCAGTACTTC. The rearrangement uses TRBV7-2 and TRBJ2-7; 8 bases fit TRBD2. The CDR3 is made up of 15 amino acids. Losses at the gene ends were 5 bases for V and 2 bases for J; bases not matched to a gene: 8. Germline V lookup: CDR1 SGHTA, CDR2 FQGNSA.

This chain links TRBV5-4 with TRBJ1-2, with TRBD1 matching over 10 bases. This CDR3 is 14 amino acids long. V lost 4 bases, J lost 3 bases, and 3 bases stayed unmatched. Germline assignment: CDR1 SGHNT and CDR2 YYREEE (reference sequence). The CDR3 here is CASSPGTGDYGYTF. Written as DNA, the CDR3 is TGTGCCAGCAGCCCAGGGACAGGGGACTATGGCTACACCTTC.

This clone was seen a handful of times. The rearrangement uses TRBV28 and TRBJ2-6; TRBD2 might be the D (5 bases). CDR3 length: 20 amino acids. The germline V gene has CDR1 MDHEN and CDR2 SYDVKM. V lost 5 bases, J lost 0 bases, and 23 bases lay in between. The CDR3 loop reads CASSIGILWGSPSGANVLTF. The CDR3 region has the DNA TGTGCCAGCAGTATCGGGATCCTTTGGGGTAGCCCCTCTGGGGCCAACGTCCTGACTTTC.

V and J are TRBV5-1 and TRBJ2-5; 7 bases match TRBD2. This CDR3 is built from 15 residues. The J segment lost 5 bases and the V segment lost 4 bases, leaving 11 bases of the junction unmatched. Per germline, CDR1 SGHRS and CDR2 YFSETQ. The DNA of the CDR3 is TGCGCCAGCAGCCGGAACGGACTAGAAGATGAGACCCAGTACTTC. Translated, it gives CASSRNGLEDETQYF.

V gene TRBV6-5 combines with J gene TRBJ2-7, with a tentative D call TRBD2 (5 bases). V was trimmed by 4 bases and J by 7 bases, leaving 8 bases between them. Germline V lookup: CDR1 MNHEY, CDR2 SVGAGI. The CDR3 loop spans 11 amino acids. DNA for the CDR3: TGTGCCAGCAGTTCCCGAGGGGAGCAGTACTTC. Protein sequence: CASSSRGEQYF.

The V gene is TRBV28, the J gene TRBJ2-7, with D hard to call. V was cut by 2 bases and J by 0 bases, with 14 bases left in between. CDR3 size: 16 residues. Germline CDR1 reads MDHEN; CDR2 reads SYDVKM. The CDR3 reads CASSLGRTRSSYEQYF. The CDR3 bases are TGTGCCAGCAGTTTAGGTCGCACGCGAAGCTCCTACGAGCAGTACTTC.

The chain carries TRBV28 and TRBJ1-4; possible D gene TRBD1, 6 bases. From germline, CDR1 is MDHEN and CDR2 SYDVKM. The CDR3 totals 15 residues. V lost 4 bases and J lost 5, with 14 bases in between. The CDR3 reads CASSSIGGRNEKLFF. CDR3 bases: TGTGCCAGCAGTTCCATAGGGGGTCGAAATGAAAAACTGTTTTTT.

The V call is TRBV7-2, the J call TRBJ1-1; D unclear. The germline gives CDR1 SGHTA, CDR2 FQGNSA. Between the trimmed V and J ends, which lost 0 bases and 3 bases, there was a span of 11 bases. The CDR3 is 15 amino acids. The CDR3 DNA sequence: TGTGCCAGCAGCTTAGCGAGTGCACGGGACACTGAAGCTTTCTTT. The encoded protein is CASSLASARDTEAFF.

This rearrangement joins TRBV27 to TRBJ2-1; 15 nucleotides agree with TRBD2. V shed 5 bases, J shed 8 bases, and the junction held 7 bases outside the gene matches. Per the germline V gene, CDR1 is MNHEY and CDR2 is SMNVEV (reference sequence). The CDR3 length is 16 residues. The CDR3 bases are TGTGCCAGCAGTAAAGGACTAGCGGGGGGGTGGGATGAGCAGTTCTTC. Encoded protein: CASSKGLAGGWDEQFF.

V and J are TRBV13 and TRBJ2-7; D is ambiguous. Germline V gene data show CDR1 as PRHDT and CDR2 as FYEKMQ (reference sequence). V was clipped by 2 bases and J by 0 bases, with 8 bases between them. The CDR3 has 14 amino acids. The CDR3 nucleotides are TGTGCCAGCAGCTTACGCGGAGCCTCCTACGAGCAGTACTTC. This translates into CASSLRGASYEQYF.

The chain has TRBV24-1 and TRBJ2-1; 7 bases align to TRBD1. Trimming removed 3 bases from V and 2 bases from J; junction bases left unmatched: 3. The germline CDR1 and CDR2 sequences are KGHDR and SFDVKD. This CDR3 contains 15 residues. CDR3 sequence (DNA): TGTGCCACCAGTGATGACAGGGCGGCCTACAATGAGCAGTTCTTC. Translation: CATSDDRAAYNEQFF.

The chain combines TRBV15 with TRBJ2-5; D is uncertain. Germline values: CDR1 LNHNV, CDR2 YYDKDF (reference sequence). The length of the CDR3 is 14 residues. V gave up 3 bases and J gave up 2 bases, with 10 bases separating them. CDR3 protein: CATSSSGRQETQYF. CDR3 coding DNA: TGTGCCACCAGCAGCTCTGGCAGACAAGAGACCCAGTACTTC. The variable domain in full, with the rest retrieved from reference TRBV15 and TRBJ2-5, is DAMVIQNPRYQVTQFGKPVTLSCSQTLNHNVMYWYQQKSSQAPKLLFHYYDKDFNNEADTPDNFQSRRPNTSFCFLDIRSPGLGDTAMYLCATSSSGRQETQYFGPGTRLLVL.

The rearrangement links TRBV19 to TRBJ2-2; D not certain. Germline V CDR1 and CDR2: LNHDA, SQIVND (reference sequence). CDR3 length equals 14 residues. V gave up 8 bases and J gave up 0 bases, with 10 bases separating them. CDR3 sequence (DNA): TGTGCCAGTCGTTTTCGGTCGAACACCGGGGAGCTGTTTTTT. Amino acids: CASRFRSNTGELFF.

The CDR3 sequence: CASSPKVASGIPEQFF. CDR3 DNA: TGTGCCAGCAGCCCGAAGGTGGCTAGCGGGATTCCTGAGCAGTTCTTC. The chain has TRBV9 and TRBJ2-1, with TRBD2 identical over 9 bases. Unmatched junction bases numbered 14, after V lost 4 bases and J lost 9 bases. CDR1 is SGDLS, CDR2 YYNGEE, per germline. The CDR3 extends over 16 amino acids. The variable domain in full, completed from reference TRBV9 and TRBJ2-1, reads DSGVTQTPKHLITATGQRVTLRCSPRSGDLSVYWYQQSLDQGLQFLIQYYNGEERAKGNILERFSAQQFPDLHSELNLSSLELGDSALYFCASSPKVASGIPEQFFGPGTRLTVL.

The rearrangement joins TRBV6-2 or TRBV6-3 to TRBJ2-4; 11 nucleotides align to TRBD1. Losses at the gene ends were 5 bases for V and 1 base for J; bases not matched to a gene: 4. Germline V gene lookup returns CDR1 MNHEY and CDR2 SVGEGT. The CDR3 sequence is 16 residues long. As DNA, the CDR3 is TGTGCCAGCAGTGAGGACAGGGGGCTTGCCAAAAACATTCAGTACTTC. This codes for CASSEDRGLAKNIQYF.

The chain joins TRBV6-6 to TRBJ1-1; D is undetermined. Trimming stripped 6 bases from V and 0 bases from J, with 11 bases between. Germline V lookup: CDR1 MNHNY, CDR2 SVGAGI (reference sequence). The CDR3 contains 14 residues. The DNA of the CDR3 is TGTGCCAGCAGGTTAGATAACTTGAACACTGAAGCTTTCTTT. Protein product: CASRLDNLNTEAFF.

The V and J genes are TRBV7-2 and TRBJ2-2, with a tentative D call TRBD1 (5 bases). CDR1 is SGHTA, CDR2 FQGNSA, per germline. Deletions cut 6 bases from V and 1 base from J, with 9 bases between. The CDR3 extends over 14 amino acids. CDR3: CASRGRRNTGELFF. The CDR3 bases are TGTGCCAGCAGGGGGCGGAGGAACACCGGGGAGCTGTTTTTT.

This sequence joins TRBV7-8 and TRBJ1-2; D might be TRBD1 (6 bases). CDR1 and CDR2 (germline): SGHVS, FQNEAQ. This CDR3 has 13 residues. V dropped 5 bases and J dropped 8 bases, with 15 bases sitting between them. CDR3 bases: TGTGCCAGCAGCCGGGCGTCAGGGGAAGGCTACACCTTC. Its protein product is CASSRASGEGYTF.

The chain has TRBV18 and TRBJ1-1; D possibly corresponds to TRBD1 (5 bases). The CDR3 totals 15 residues. V lost 3 bases to trimming and J lost 0 bases, with 11 bases between them. Germline CDR1 reads KGHSH; CDR2 reads LQKENI. CDR3 region: CASSPGGAVNTEAFF. CDR3 coding DNA: TGTGCCAGCTCACCGGGCGGGGCAGTGAACACTGAAGCTTTCTTT.